One and the same sample provided the 6 T cell receptor beta chains below, sequenced in a study of TIL therapy for anti-PD-1-resistant metastatic lung cancer (dated by TCRdb to the early 2020s). TCR beta CDR3 regions were amplified from genomic DNA by bias-controlled multiplex PCR with the immunoSEQ v3 hsTCRB kit. The immuneACCESS repertoire file appears here via TCRdb, limited to in-frame rearrangements. These files lack a portion of the clones; in checked studies, under half of the deficit traces to unresolved V genes, and the cause of the others is not known. This sample gives 20,000 or so clones in total; about four fifths of them show up just once. The ten largest clones add up to around 2.2% of the sample. The intended sense of this specimen's time point label: pre-treatment sample, taken before nivolumab and TIL therapy. The sample was blood, taken at baseline. These receptor sequences come from a person aged 25 to 80 with non-small cell lung cancer.

The chain has TRBV6-5 and TRBJ2-3; D is perhaps TRBD1 or TRBD2 (6 bases each). The germline V gene has CDR1 MNHEY and CDR2 SVGAGI. Trimming pared 6 bases from V and 1 base from J, leaving 8 bases between. The CDR3 sequence is 13 residues long. The CDR3 protein is CASRRGGTDTQYF. Here the CDR3 DNA reads TGTGCCAGCAGGAGGGGGGGCACAGATACGCAGTATTTT.

This rearrangement joins TRBV5-1 to TRBJ1-1; no reliable D call. Germline CDR1 SGHRS, CDR2 YFSETQ. The CDR3 sequence is 15 residues long. Trimming removed 4 bases at V and 1 base at J, with 14 bases between. CDR3 coding DNA: TGCGCCAGCAGCGCTGACTCCGGGGAGAACACTGAAGCTTTCTTT. It specifies CASSADSGENTEAFF.

This chain joins TRBV27 and TRBJ1-5; perhaps TRBD1 as D (6 bases). The germline gives CDR1 MNHEY, CDR2 SMNVEV (reference sequence). This CDR3 spans 15 amino acids. Trimming left V 6 bases short and J 5 bases short, with 17 bases between. CDR3 sequence (DNA): TGTGCCAGCAGGGACAGCGGTGGAGTGTATCAGCCCCAGCATTTT. Amino acid sequence: CASRDSGGVYQPQHF.

V is TRBV28 and J is TRBJ2-4; D gene uncertain. The CDR3 spans 16 residues. The V gene's germline CDR1 is MDHEN and CDR2 SYDVKM. V was shortened by 3 bases and J by 8 bases, with 20 bases between the two germline ends. CDR3 amino acids: CASSFGISRDLYIQYF. The CDR3 coding sequence is TGTGCCAGCAGTTTTGGGATTTCTCGAGACCTGTACATTCAGTACTTC.

The chain links TRBV11-2 to TRBJ2-5; D not certain. Germline V gene data show CDR1 as SGHAT and CDR2 as FQNNGV. V lost 1 base, J lost 9 bases, and 12 bases lay in between. The CDR3 extends over 13 amino acids. The CDR3 spells CASSLARAAPQYF. CDR3 nucleotides: TGTGCCAGCAGCTTAGCAAGGGCGGCTCCCCAGTACTTC.

The V call is TRBV6-4, the J call TRBJ2-3; D not resolved. The CDR3 has 14 amino acids. The V gene's germline CDR1 is MRHNA and CDR2 SNTAGT. Trimming shortened V by 3 bases and J by 2 bases, and 9 bases separated the two germline ends. The CDR3 DNA is TGTGCCAGCAGTGAGAGAGGCGCCACAGATACGCAGTATTTT. Its translation is CASSERGATDTQYF.